This is a list of T cell receptor beta chains from one sample in a study of T cell repertoires in cytomegalovirus infection. These receptors' antigens are unknown. TCRdb recomputed calls from the reads with MiXCR, one row per CDR3 protein. Among fewer than 350,000 distinct CDR3 sequences, about 29% were seen once, and the ten largest hold 20%. This sample comprised cultured PBMCs, obtained from culture after CMV antigen stimulation. All receptors derive from a human donor in good health (CMV status not recorded). Some clones in this sample may be carry-over from other donors' samples. The conserved cysteine and the conserved F or W are not part of the CDR3 here.

V gene | CDR3 protein
TRBV6-2/TRBV6-3 | ASSYPLRTGGNYEQY
TRBV5-6 | ASSLASGGETQY
TRBV11-2 | ASSARDRGTGELF
TRBV27 | ASSLSRTGRSEAF
TRBV19 | ASSLRGSGLGTSKNIQY
TRBV19 | ASRSLEGLDLNNGYT
TRBV4-1 | ASSRRVTDTQY
TRBV19 | ASSIRGQETQY
TRBV2 | ATLSQGALSNEQF
TRBV5-5 | ASSFIDSLRGEQY
TRBV12-3/TRBV12-4 | ASSLGGTSVNEQF
TRBV10-3 | AISESNTNSNQPQH
TRBV7-8 | ASSLARTVLRAEAF
TRBV7-2 | ASSLAMTAYNEQF
TRBV7-2 | ASSLPRDREAQY
TRBV19 | ASTRDRGTDTQY
TRBV7-8 | ASSLHRQASAF
TRBV19 | ATKPDRVGEKLF
TRBV10-3 | AIRQLAGADNEQF
TRBV7-6 | ASSLEPLGGEQVAEQY
TRBV3-1 | ASSQDSGLADYNEQF
TRBV6-1 | ASSEVGVTYNEQF
TRBV5-1 | ASSLGPTQETQY
TRBV28 | ASSETTGADSGANVLT
TRBV5-8 | ASSLPYGLGATDTQY
TRBV7-8 | ASTPAGGAPSEQF
TRBV6-6 | VSSPRDRGGNEQF
TRBV7-2 | ASSLGYQETQY
TRBV4-1 | ASSQTNTEAF
TRBV27 | ASSLSPLQGRNEQY
TRBV27 | ASTPGTGVNSPLH
TRBV2 | ASRLRDRVTDTQY